This T cell receptor (beta chain) was sequenced for a study of blood T cell repertoires in COVID-19. V gave up 10 bases and J gave up 2 bases; unmatched junction bases: 9. The length of the CDR3 is 15 residues. Germline values: CDR1 MNHEY, CDR2 SVGAGI. The repertoire was sequenced with immunoSEQ multiplex PCR; TCRdb's copy has only in-frame clones and lacks some. The sample holds around 470,000 clones, roughly 91% seen once. The clonotype was recovered from a man younger than 30 who had recovered from COVID-19. V usage is TRBV6-5 and J usage is TRBJ1-3; 9 bases are shared with TRBD1. The sequenced material came from PBMCs or T cells enriched from blood (not recorded which). In DNA, the CDR3 is TGTGCCACCACCAGGACAGGGGATACTGGAAACACCATATATTTT. This translates into CATTRTGDTGNTIYF.